One sample yielded the 27 T cell receptor beta chains listed below, sequenced in a study of blood T cell repertoires in COVID-19. Clones were sequenced by immunoSEQ multiplex PCR, and TCRdb holds only the in-frame ones, with some missing. The data contain around 150,000 clones, over 80% of them singletons. Sequenced sample: peripheral blood. Receptors were obtained from a woman between 45 and 60 years old with acute or convalescent COVID-19.

The CDR3 here is CASSYRPWEGYTF. CDR3 bases: TGTGCCAGCAGTTACCGGCCCTGGGAGGGCTACACCTTC. This sequence joins TRBV6-5 and TRBJ1-2; the D is unclear. Trimming shortened V by 2 bases and J by 8 bases, and 12 bases separated the two germline ends. The CDR3 extends over 13 amino acids. Germline CDR1 MNHEY, CDR2 SVGAGI.

The V and J genes are TRBV2 and TRBJ1-1; D ambiguous. Germline V gives CDR1 SNHLY, CDR2 FYNNEI. The CDR3 is 14 amino acids. V dropped 4 bases and J dropped 5 bases, with 14 bases sitting between them. For the CDR3, the DNA is TGTGCCAGCAGTGGCGGAGTCGGGATAACTGAAGCTTTCTTT. Amino acids: CASSGGVGITEAFF. Full variable domain (missing parts from reference TRBV2 and TRBJ1-1): EPEVTQTPSHQVTQMGQEVILRCVPISNHLYFYWYRQILGQKVEFLVSFYNNEISEKSEIFDDQFSVERPDGSNFTLKIRSTKLEDSAMYFCASSGGVGITEAFFGQGTRLTVV.

The V gene is TRBV10-3, the J gene TRBJ1-3, with TRBD1 matching over 8 bases. The trim removed 0 bases at V and 11 bases at J, leaving 9 bases unmatched. The CDR3 length is 15 residues. The germline gives CDR1 ENHRY, CDR2 SYGVKD. The CDR3 loop reads CAISESGTGGIAIYF. CDR3 in DNA: TGTGCCATCAGTGAGTCGGGGACAGGCGGTATCGCCATATATTTT.

This clone has a single count. V and J are TRBV5-1 and TRBJ1-3; D remains ambiguous. The CDR3 totals 16 residues. V was clipped by 0 bases and J by 3 bases, with 13 bases between them. Germline values: CDR1 SGHRS, CDR2 YFSETQ. CDR3 sequence (DNA): TGCGCCAGCAGCTTGGCTGGGCAGGCGTATGGAAACACCATATATTTT. Encoded protein: CASSLAGQAYGNTIYF.

Here the CDR3 DNA reads TGCGCCAGCAGTAGGGACAGGGCAGAAAAACTGTTTTTT. It codes for CASSRDRAEKLFF. The chain recombines TRBV5-1 with TRBJ1-4, with TRBD1 matching over 9 bases. CDR1 and CDR2 (germline): SGHRS, YFSETQ. The CDR3 sequence is 13 residues long. V dropped 5 bases and J dropped 8; count of bases not matched to a gene: 4.

V usage is TRBV7-9 and J usage is TRBJ1-2, with D tentatively TRBD1 (6 bases). In germline, CDR1 is SEHNR, CDR2 FQNEAQ (reference sequence). V lost 6 bases to trimming and J lost 0 bases, with 11 bases between them. The CDR3 is made up of 14 amino acids. The CDR3 loop reads CASRGASSNYGYTF. The DNA for the CDR3 is TGTGCCAGCAGGGGGGCATCCTCTAACTATGGCTACACCTTC.

V gene TRBV4-3 combines with J gene TRBJ1-2; 7 nucleotides line up with TRBD1. The V segment lost 1 base and the J segment 3 bases; nucleotides outside the gene matches: 8. Per germline, CDR1 LGHNA and CDR2 YSLEER. CDR3 length equals 16 residues. CDR3 protein: CASSQARQGMDYGYTF. The CDR3, as DNA: TGCGCCAGCAGCCAAGCCAGACAGGGCATGGACTATGGCTACACCTTC.

The chain employs TRBV10-2 and TRBJ2-1, with D possibly matching TRBD2 (6 bases). This CDR3 has 15 amino acids. Per the germline V gene, CDR1 is WSHSY and CDR2 is SAAADI. The V end lost 7 bases, the J end lost 7 bases, and 20 bases lay between the germline ends. CDR3 region: CASKLAAGKVNEQFF. CDR3 nucleotides: TGCGCCAGCAAGTTAGCGGCGGGGAAGGTGAATGAGCAGTTCTTC.

The J gene is TRBJ1-2, the V gene TRBV14, with a tentative D call TRBD1 (5 bases). V was clipped by 1 base and J by 5 bases, with 14 bases between them. The CDR3 sequence is 15 residues long. From germline, CDR1 is SGHDN and CDR2 FVKESK. CDR3 DNA: TGTGCCAGCAGCCAAGGGTGGGGCCCAGGATATGGCTACACCTTC. Translated, it gives CASSQGWGPGYGYTF.

This clone was counted once. The chain combines TRBV24-1 with TRBJ1-6, with unresolved D. The CDR3 is 13 amino acids. The germline V and J ends were trimmed by 3 bases and 5 bases, with 4 bases remaining between them. The germline V gene encodes CDR1 KGHDR and CDR2 SFDVKD. The CDR3: CATSDRDNSPLHF. The CDR3 DNA sequence: TGTGCCACCAGTGATCGTGATAATTCACCCCTCCACTTT.

V is TRBV15 and J is TRBJ2-7; D possibly corresponds to TRBD1 (5 bases). The germline gives CDR1 LNHNV, CDR2 YYDKDF (reference sequence). There are 16 residues in the CDR3. Trimming stripped 0 bases from V and 9 bases from J, with 21 bases between. The chain's CDR3 is CATSRDLGHSTVGQYF. For the CDR3, the DNA is TGTGCCACCAGCAGAGATCTAGGACACTCCACCGTAGGGCAGTACTTC.

The chain has TRBV6-5 and TRBJ1-3, with 8 bases matching TRBD1. The CDR3 consists of 14 residues. Germline assignment: CDR1 MNHEY and CDR2 SVGAGI. The V gene end was trimmed by 5 bases and the J gene end by 1 base; junction bases not matched to a gene: 1. CDR3 amino acids: CASSRQGSGNTIYF. For the CDR3, the DNA is TGTGCCAGCAGTAGACAGGGGTCTGGAAACACCATATATTTT.

The V call is TRBV5-4, the J call TRBJ2-7, with 7 bases matching TRBD2. The CDR3 consists of 13 residues. The germline V gene encodes CDR1 SGHNT and CDR2 YYREEE (reference sequence). V was clipped by 3 bases and J by 3 bases; unmatched bases: 3. CDR3 sequence: CASSSRESYEQYF. Here the CDR3 DNA reads TGTGCCAGCAGCTCGCGGGAGAGCTACGAGCAGTACTTC.

The chain recombines TRBV4-1 with TRBJ2-2; possibly TRBD2 for D (6 bases). V gave up 3 bases and J gave up 0 bases, with 8 bases separating them. There are 15 residues in the CDR3. Germline CDR1 is MGHRA and CDR2 is YSYEKL. The CDR3 DNA follows: TGCGCCAGCAGCCAGATAGCGGCGAACACCGGGGAGCTGTTTTTT. Translation gives CASSQIAANTGELFF.

V is TRBV5-4 and J is TRBJ1-1; no reliable D call. The CDR3 is 13 amino acids. V was trimmed by 3 bases and J by 3 bases, leaving 9 bases between them. Germline assignment: CDR1 SGHNT and CDR2 YYREEE (reference sequence). The CDR3 sequence is CASSYPVDTEAFF. CDR3 in DNA: TGTGCCAGCAGCTATCCAGTTGACACTGAAGCTTTCTTT.

V is TRBV30 and J is TRBJ1-2, with D hard to call. In germline, CDR1 is GTSNPN, CDR2 SVGIG (reference sequence). There are 11 residues in the CDR3. V dropped 4 bases and J dropped 8 bases, with 11 bases sitting between them. The CDR3 reads CAWTRVEGYTF. In DNA, the CDR3 is TGTGCCTGGACCCGGGTGGAAGGCTACACCTTC.

The V call is TRBV27, the J call TRBJ1-1; 8 bases line up with TRBD1. There are 13 residues in the CDR3. Germline-derived CDR1 and CDR2 are MNHEY and SMNVEV (reference sequence). After removal of 4 bases from V and 4 bases from J, the junction contained 2 bases not matched to a gene. The CDR3 DNA reads as TGTGCCAGCAGTTATACAGGGGGCACTGAAGCTTTCTTT. It codes for CASSYTGGTEAFF.

This sequence joins TRBV10-3 and TRBJ2-7; maybe TRBD2 (6 bases). The germline V gene has CDR1 ENHRY and CDR2 SYGVKD. The CDR3 is made up of 15 amino acids. V was clipped by 6 bases and J by 5 bases, with 20 bases between them. CDR3 DNA: TGTGCCATCAGGGGGACGGGACTTCCTTCGGACGAGCAGTACTTC. Protein: CAIRGTGLPSDEQYF.

This clone is a singleton in its sample. The chain links TRBV27 to TRBJ2-7; 7 bases are shared with TRBD1. Germline V gene data show CDR1 as MNHEY and CDR2 as SMNVEV (reference sequence). The CDR3 is 15 amino acids. Trimming cost V 2 bases and J 3 bases; bases outside gene matches: 7. Written as DNA, the CDR3 is TGTGCCAGCAGTTTACAGGGGACAGCCTTCTACGAGCAGTACTTC. Its translation is CASSLQGTAFYEQYF.

The chain links TRBV27 to TRBJ2-7; D unclear. This CDR3 comprises 11 residues. The germline gives CDR1 MNHEY, CDR2 SMNVEV (reference sequence). Trimming removed 6 bases at V and 3 bases at J, with 6 bases between. CDR3 bases: TGTGCCAGCAGCCTGAGCTACGAGCAGTACTTC. This encodes CASSLSYEQYF.

The chain combines TRBV7-2 with TRBJ2-3; 12 positions match TRBD2. Germline V gene data show CDR1 as SGHTA and CDR2 as FQGNSA. The CDR3 sequence is 16 residues long. V lost 5 bases to trimming and J lost 6 bases; unmatched junction nucleotides: 9. CDR3 loop: CASSQTSGSRSDTQYF. The CDR3 DNA is TGTGCCAGCAGCCAGACTAGCGGGAGCAGGTCGGATACGCAGTATTTT. The variable domain in full, completed from reference TRBV7-2 and TRBJ2-3, reads GAGVSQSPSNKVTEKGKDVELRCDPISGHTALYWYRQSLGQGLEFLIYFQGNSAPDKSGLPSDRFSAERTGGSVSTLTIQRTQQEDSAVYLCASSQTSGSRSDTQYFGPGTRLTVL.

The CDR3 reads CASSLAWPPGNTIYF. DNA for the CDR3: TGCGCCAGCAGCTTGGCATGGCCACCTGGAAACACCATATATTTT. The rearrangement joins TRBV5-1 to TRBJ1-3; the D is unclear. Trimming removed 0 bases from V and 2 bases from J, with 9 bases in between. The CDR3 totals 15 residues. Germline CDR1 is SGHRS and CDR2 is YFSETQ.

This chain connects TRBV18 to TRBJ1-1, with 8 positions matching TRBD1. The CDR3 loop spans 14 amino acids. CDR1 and CDR2 from the germline V gene are KGHSH and LQKENI. Losses at the gene ends were 0 bases for V and 5 bases for J; bases not matched to a gene: 2. DNA for the CDR3: TGTGCCAGCTCACCACCAACAGGGGGAACTGAAGCTTTCTTT. Protein: CASSPPTGGTEAFF. Together with reference TRBV18 and TRBJ1-1, the CDR3 gives the full variable domain: NAGVMQNPRHLVRRRGQEARLRCSPMKGHSHVYWYRQLPEEGLKFMVYLQKENIIDESGMPKERFSAEFPKEGPSILRIQQVVRGDSAAYFCASSPPTGGTEAFFGQGTRLTVV.

The chain carries TRBV4-3 and TRBJ2-5, with TRBD1 matching 10 bases. CDR3 size: 15 residues. Germline loops: CDR1 LGHNA, CDR2 YSLEER. V shed 2 bases, J shed 5 bases, and the junction held 5 bases outside the gene matches. This CDR3 is CASSQSTGGMETQYF. The CDR3 DNA sequence: TGCGCCAGCAGCCAATCGACAGGGGGCATGGAGACCCAGTACTTC.

The chain links TRBV2 to TRBJ1-5; 7 bases map to TRBD1. Trimming at V came to 6 bases and at J to 0 bases, leaving 2 bases not matched to a gene. The CDR3 totals 14 residues. CDR1 and CDR2 from the germline V gene are SNHLY and FYNNEI. CDR3: CASSYRGSNQPQHF. The DNA for the CDR3 is TGTGCCAGCAGCTACAGGGGTAGCAATCAGCCCCAGCATTTT. Filled out from reference TRBV2 and TRBJ1-5, the complete variable domain reads EPEVTQTPSHQVTQMGQEVILRCVPISNHLYFYWYRQILGQKVEFLVSFYNNEISEKSEIFDDQFSVERPDGSNFTLKIRSTKLEDSAMYFCASSYRGSNQPQHFGDGTRLSIL.

The chain carries TRBV11-1 and TRBJ2-1; D remains ambiguous. Between the trimmed V and J ends, which lost 4 bases and 0 bases, there was a span of 10 bases. The CDR3 consists of 15 residues. Per the germline V gene, CDR1 is SGHAT and CDR2 is FQDESV (reference sequence). CDR3 residues: CASSSDWSSYNEQFF. The CDR3, as DNA: TGTGCCAGCAGCTCCGACTGGAGCTCCTACAATGAGCAGTTCTTC.

The CDR3 DNA sequence: TGTGCCAGCAGTCAATATGCCGCGGGAGGGAGGAGGGGATTCTTC. Translating gives CASSQYAAGGRRGFF. This chain joins TRBV2 and TRBJ2-1, with TRBD2 identical over 9 bases. J lost 16 bases, V lost 5 bases, and 18 bases had no gene match. Germline V gene sequence: CDR1 SNHLY, CDR2 FYNNEI. The CDR3 sequence is 15 residues long.